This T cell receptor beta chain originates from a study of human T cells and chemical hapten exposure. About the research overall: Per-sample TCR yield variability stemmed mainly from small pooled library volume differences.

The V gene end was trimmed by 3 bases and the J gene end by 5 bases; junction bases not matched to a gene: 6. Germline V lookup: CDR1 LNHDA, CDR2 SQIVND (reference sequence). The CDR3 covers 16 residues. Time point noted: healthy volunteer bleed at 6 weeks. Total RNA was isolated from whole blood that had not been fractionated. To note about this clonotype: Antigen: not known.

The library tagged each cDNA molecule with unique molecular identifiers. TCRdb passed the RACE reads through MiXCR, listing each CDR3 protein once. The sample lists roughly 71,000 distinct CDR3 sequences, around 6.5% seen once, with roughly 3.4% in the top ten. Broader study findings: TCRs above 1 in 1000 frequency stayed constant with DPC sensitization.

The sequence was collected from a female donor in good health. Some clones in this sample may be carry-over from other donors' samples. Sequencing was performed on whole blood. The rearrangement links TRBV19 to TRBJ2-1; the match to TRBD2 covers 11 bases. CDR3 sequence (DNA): TGTGCCAGTAGTATTGGGCGACTAGCGGGGAACAATGAGCAGTTCTTC. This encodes CASSIGRLAGNNEQFF. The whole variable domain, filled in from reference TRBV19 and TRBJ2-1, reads DGGITQSPKYLFRKEGQNVTLSCEQNLNHDAMYWYRQDPGQGLRLIYYSQIVNDFQKGDIAEGYSVSREKKESFPLTVTSAQKNPTAFYLCASSIGRLAGNNEQFFGPGTRLTVL.